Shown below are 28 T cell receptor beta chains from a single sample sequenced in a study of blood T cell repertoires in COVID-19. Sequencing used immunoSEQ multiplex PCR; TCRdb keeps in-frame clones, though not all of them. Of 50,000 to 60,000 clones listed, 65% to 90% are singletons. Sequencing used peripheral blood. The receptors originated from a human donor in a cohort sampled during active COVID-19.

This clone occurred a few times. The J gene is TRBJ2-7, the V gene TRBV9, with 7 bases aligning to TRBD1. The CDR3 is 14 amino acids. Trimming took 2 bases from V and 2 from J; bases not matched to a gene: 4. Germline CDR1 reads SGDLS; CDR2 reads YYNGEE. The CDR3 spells CASSVLGTAYEQYF. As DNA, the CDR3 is TGTGCCAGCAGCGTGCTCGGGACAGCCTACGAGCAGTACTTC.

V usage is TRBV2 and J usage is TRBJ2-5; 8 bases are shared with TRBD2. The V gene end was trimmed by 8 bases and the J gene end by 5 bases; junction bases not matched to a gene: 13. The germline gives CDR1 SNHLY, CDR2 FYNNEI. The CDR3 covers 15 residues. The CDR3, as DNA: TGTGCCAGCGCATCAAGCGGGAGTAGTCGGGAGACCCAGTACTTC. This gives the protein CASASSGSSRETQYF.

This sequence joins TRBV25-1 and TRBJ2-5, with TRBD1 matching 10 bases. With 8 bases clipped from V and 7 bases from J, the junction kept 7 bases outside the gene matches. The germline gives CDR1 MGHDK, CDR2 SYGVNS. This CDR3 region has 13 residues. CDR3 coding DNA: TGTGCCAGCGGGGACAGGGGCACCGGGACCCAGTACTTC. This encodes CASGDRGTGTQYF.

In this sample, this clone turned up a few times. In DNA, the CDR3 is TGTGCCAGCAGCTTGGCCAACGGGGATGAGCAGTTCTTC. It yields the protein CASSLANGDEQFF. The rearrangement links TRBV5-4 to TRBJ2-1; tentative D call: TRBD2 (5 bases). The CDR3 consists of 13 residues. V shed 0 bases and J shed 8 bases, with 9 bases lying between them. CDR1 is SGHNT and CDR2 is YYREEE in the germline V gene (reference sequence).

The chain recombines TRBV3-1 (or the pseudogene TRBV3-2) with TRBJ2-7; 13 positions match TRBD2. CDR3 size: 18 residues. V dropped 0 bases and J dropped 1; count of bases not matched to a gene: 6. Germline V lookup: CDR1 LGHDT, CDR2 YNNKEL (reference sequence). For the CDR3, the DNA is TGTGCCAGCAGCCAAGAAAGAACGGGACTAGCGGGATCCTACGAGCAGTACTTC. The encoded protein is CASSQERTGLAGSYEQYF.

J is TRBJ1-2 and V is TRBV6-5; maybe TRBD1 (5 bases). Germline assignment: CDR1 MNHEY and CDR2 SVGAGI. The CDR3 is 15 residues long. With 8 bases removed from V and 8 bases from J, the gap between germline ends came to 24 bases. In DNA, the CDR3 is TGTGCCAGCGGGACTTATACCCTACCCGAAAGGGGCTACACCTTC. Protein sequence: CASGTYTLPERGYTF.

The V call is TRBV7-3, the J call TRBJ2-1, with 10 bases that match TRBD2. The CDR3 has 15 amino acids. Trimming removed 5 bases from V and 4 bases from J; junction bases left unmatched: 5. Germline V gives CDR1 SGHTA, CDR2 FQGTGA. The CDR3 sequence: CASSPGTSVYNEQFF. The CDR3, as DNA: TGTGCCAGCAGCCCGGGGACTAGCGTTTACAATGAGCAGTTCTTC.

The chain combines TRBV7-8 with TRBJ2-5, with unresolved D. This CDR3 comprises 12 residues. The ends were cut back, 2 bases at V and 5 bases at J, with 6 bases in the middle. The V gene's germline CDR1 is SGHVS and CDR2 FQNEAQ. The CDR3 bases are TGTGCCAGCAGCTTACTTCGGGAGACCCAGTACTTC. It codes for CASSLLRETQYF.

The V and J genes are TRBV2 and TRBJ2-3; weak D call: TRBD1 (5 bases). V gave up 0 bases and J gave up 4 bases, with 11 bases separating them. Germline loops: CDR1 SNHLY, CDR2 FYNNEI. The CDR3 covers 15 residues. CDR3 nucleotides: TGTGCCAGCAGTGAAGCGCTCAGGGTCTCAGATACGCAGTATTTT. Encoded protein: CASSEALRVSDTQYF.

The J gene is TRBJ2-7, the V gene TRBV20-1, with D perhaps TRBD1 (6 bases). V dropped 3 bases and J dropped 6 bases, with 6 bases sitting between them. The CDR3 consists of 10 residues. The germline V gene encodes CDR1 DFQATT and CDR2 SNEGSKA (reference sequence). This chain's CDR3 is CSASRGEQYF. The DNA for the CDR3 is TGCAGTGCTAGCAGGGGCGAGCAGTACTTC.

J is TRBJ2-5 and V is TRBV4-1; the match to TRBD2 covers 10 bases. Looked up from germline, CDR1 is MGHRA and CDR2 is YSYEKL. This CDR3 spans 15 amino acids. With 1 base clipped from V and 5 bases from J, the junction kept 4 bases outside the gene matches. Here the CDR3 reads CASSQASGRTETQYF. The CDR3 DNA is TGCGCCAGCAGCCAAGCTAGCGGGAGAACGGAGACCCAGTACTTC.

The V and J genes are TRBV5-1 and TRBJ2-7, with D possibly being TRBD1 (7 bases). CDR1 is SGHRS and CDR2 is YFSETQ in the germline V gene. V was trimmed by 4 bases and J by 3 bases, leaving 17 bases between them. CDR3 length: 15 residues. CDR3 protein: CASSQGDLGYYEQYF. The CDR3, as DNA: TGCGCCAGCAGCCAGGGGGACTTAGGGTACTACGAGCAGTACTTC.

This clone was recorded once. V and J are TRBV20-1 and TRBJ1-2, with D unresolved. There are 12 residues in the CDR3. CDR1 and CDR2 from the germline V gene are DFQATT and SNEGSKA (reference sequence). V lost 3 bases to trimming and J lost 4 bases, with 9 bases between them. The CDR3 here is CSASREFYGYTF. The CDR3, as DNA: TGCAGTGCTAGTCGTGAGTTCTATGGCTACACCTTC.

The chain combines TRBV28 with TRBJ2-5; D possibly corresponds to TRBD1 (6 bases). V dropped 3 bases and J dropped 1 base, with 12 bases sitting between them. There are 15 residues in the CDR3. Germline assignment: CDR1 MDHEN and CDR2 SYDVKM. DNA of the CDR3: TGTGCCAGCAGTTTCAGGGGAAGGGGCCAAGAGACCCAGTACTTC. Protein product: CASSFRGRGQETQYF.

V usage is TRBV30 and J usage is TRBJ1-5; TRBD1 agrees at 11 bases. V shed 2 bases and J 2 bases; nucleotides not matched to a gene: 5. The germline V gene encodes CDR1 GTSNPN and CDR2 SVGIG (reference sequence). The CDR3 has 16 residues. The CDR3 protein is CAWSSRTGGGNQPQHF. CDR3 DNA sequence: TGTGCCTGGAGTTCCCGGACAGGGGGCGGCAATCAGCCCCAGCATTTT.

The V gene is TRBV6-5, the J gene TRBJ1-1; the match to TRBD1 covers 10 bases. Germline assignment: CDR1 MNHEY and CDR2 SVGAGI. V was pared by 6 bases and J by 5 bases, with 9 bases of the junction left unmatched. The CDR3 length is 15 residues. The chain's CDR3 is CASRRQGALGTEAFF. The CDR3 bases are TGTGCCAGCAGAAGACAGGGGGCGCTGGGAACTGAAGCTTTCTTT.

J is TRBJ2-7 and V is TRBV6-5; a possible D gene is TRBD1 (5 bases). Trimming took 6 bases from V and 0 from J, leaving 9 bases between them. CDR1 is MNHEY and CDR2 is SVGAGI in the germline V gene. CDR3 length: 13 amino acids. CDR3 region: CASRTVSSYEQYF. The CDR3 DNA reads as TGTGCCAGCAGGACAGTCTCCTCCTACGAGCAGTACTTC.

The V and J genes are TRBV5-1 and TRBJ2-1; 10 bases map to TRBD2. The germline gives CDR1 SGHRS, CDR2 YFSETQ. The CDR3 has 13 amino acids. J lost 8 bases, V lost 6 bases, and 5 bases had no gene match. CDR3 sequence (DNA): TGCGCCAGCAAAAGCGGGAGGGCCGATGAGCAGTTCTTC. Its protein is CASKSGRADEQFF.

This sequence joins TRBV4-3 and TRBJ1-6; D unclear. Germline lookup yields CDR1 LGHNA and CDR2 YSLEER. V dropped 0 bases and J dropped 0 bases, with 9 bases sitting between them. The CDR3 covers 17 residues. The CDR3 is CASSQDPRSSYNSPLHF. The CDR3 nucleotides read TGCGCCAGCAGCCAAGATCCCCGGAGCTCCTATAATTCACCCCTCCACTTT.

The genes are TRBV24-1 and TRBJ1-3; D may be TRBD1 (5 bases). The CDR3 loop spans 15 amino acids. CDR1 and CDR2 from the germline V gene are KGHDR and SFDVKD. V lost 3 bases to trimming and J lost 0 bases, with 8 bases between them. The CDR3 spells CATSDPTGSGNTIYF. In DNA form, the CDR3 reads TGTGCCACCAGTGATCCTACAGGCTCTGGAAACACCATATATTTT.

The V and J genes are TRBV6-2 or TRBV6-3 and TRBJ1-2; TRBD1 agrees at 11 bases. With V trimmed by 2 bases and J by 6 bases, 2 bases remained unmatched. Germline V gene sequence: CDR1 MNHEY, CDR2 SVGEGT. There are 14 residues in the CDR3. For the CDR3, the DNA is TGTGCCAGCAGTTACCGGACAGGGGGCAATGGCTACACCTTC. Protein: CASSYRTGGNGYTF.

CDR3 bases: TGCGCCAGCAGCTCCACCGGGACTAGCGGGTATAGCTCCTACAATGAGCAGTTCTTC. This codes for CASSSTGTSGYSSYNEQFF. The chain combines TRBV5-1 with TRBJ2-1; 12 bases are a match to TRBD2. Germline V lookup: CDR1 SGHRS, CDR2 YFSETQ. CDR3 length: 19 amino acids. V lost 3 bases, J lost 0 bases, and 10 bases stayed unmatched.

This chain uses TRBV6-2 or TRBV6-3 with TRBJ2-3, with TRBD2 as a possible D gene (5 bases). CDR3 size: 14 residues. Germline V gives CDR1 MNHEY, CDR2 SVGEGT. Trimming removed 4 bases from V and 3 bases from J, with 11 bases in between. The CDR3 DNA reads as TGTGCCAGCAGTTTTAGGTCGGGAACAGATACGCAGTATTTT. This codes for CASSFRSGTDTQYF.

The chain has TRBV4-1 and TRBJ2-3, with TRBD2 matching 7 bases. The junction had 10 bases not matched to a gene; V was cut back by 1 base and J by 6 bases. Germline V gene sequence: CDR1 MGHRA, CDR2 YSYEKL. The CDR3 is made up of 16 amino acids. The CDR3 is CASSQVDRREGDTQYF. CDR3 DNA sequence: TGCGCCAGCAGCCAAGTAGACCGGAGGGAGGGGGATACGCAGTATTTT.

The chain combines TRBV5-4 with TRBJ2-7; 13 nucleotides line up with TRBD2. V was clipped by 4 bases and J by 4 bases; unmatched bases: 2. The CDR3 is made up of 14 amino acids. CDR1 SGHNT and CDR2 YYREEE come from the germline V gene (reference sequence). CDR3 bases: TGTGCCAGCAGCAAGACTAGCGGGAGGTACGAGCAGTACTTC. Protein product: CASSKTSGRYEQYF. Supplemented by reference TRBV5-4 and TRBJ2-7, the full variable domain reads ETGVTQSPTHLIKTRGQQVTLRCSSQSGHNTVSWYQQALGQGPQFIFQYYREEENGRGNFPPRFSGLQFPNYSSELNVNALELDDSALYLCASSKTSGRYEQYFGPGTRLTVT.

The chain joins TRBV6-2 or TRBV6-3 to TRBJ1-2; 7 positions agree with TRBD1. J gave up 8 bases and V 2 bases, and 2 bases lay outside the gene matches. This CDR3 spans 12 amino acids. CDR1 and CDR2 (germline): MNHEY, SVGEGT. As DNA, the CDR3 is TGTGCCAGCAGTTACAGGGACAGAGGCTACACCTTC. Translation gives CASSYRDRGYTF.

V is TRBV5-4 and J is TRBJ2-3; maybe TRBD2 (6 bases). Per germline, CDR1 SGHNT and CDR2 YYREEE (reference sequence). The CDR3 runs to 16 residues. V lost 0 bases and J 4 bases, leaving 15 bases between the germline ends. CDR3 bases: TGTGCCAGCAGCTTGGGGAGGGGTCGGGGCCCAGATACGCAGTATTTT. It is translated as CASSLGRGRGPDTQYF.

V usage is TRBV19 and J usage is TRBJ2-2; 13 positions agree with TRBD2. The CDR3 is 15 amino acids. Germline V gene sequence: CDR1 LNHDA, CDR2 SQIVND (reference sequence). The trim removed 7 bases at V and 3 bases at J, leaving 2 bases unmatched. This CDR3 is CASTGTSGDTGELFF. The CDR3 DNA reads TGTGCCAGTACGGGGACTAGCGGGGACACCGGGGAGCTGTTTTTT.